This T cell receptor beta chain was found in a study of CD8 T cells in ankylosing spondylitis. Points from the study as a whole: Seemingly distinctive of ankylosing spondylitis blood was a TCR beta motif formed by eight highly homologous variants.

Turning to this clonotype: Its antigen is unidentified.

This CDR3 comprises 16 residues. The J segment lost 5 bases and the V segment lost 1 base, leaving 12 bases of the junction unmatched. Per the germline V gene, CDR1 is DFQATT and CDR2 is SNEGSKA (reference sequence). Making use of molecular barcodes, quantitative 5'-RACE generated TCR beta libraries. TCRdb reanalysed the 5' RACE reads using MiXCR and keeps one entry per CDR3 protein. The sample includes 800,000 to 900,000 distinct CDR3 sequences, around 11% of them seen just once. The sequenced material came from blood, either unsorted or a sorted T cell fraction (not recorded which). The receptor's source is a male donor with ankylosing spondylitis. The chain joins TRBV20-1 to TRBJ2-5; 8 bases are shared with TRBD2. The CDR3 reads CSARGFGGGMRETQYF. DNA for the CDR3: TGCAGTGCTAGAGGTTTTGGCGGGGGGATGCGGGAGACCCAGTACTTC.